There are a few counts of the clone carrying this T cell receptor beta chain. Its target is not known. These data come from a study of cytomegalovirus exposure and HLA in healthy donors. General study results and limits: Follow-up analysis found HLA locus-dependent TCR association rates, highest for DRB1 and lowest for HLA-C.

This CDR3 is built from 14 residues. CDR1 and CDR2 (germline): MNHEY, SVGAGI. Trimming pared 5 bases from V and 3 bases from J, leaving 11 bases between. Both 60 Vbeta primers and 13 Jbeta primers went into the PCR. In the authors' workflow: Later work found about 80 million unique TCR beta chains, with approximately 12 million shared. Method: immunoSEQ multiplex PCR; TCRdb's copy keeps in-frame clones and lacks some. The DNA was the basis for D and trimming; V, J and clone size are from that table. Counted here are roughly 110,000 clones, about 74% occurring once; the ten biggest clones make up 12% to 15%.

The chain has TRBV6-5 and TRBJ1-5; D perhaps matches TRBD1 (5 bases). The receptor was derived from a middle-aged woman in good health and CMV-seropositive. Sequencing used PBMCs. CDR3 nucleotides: TGTGCCAGCAGTGAAGTAGGGGACAATCAGCCCCAGCATTTT. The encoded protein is CASSEVGDNQPQHF.